The 15 T cell receptor beta chains in this list originate from one sample, sequenced in a study of early T cells in non-severe SARS-CoV-2 infection. Via MiXCR, TCRdb re-called the 5' RACE reads, giving one row per CDR3 protein. The sample contains over 60,000 distinct CDR3 sequences, about 9.4% of which appear only once. Sequencing was carried out using whole blood. Source of these receptors: an adult who was a healthcare worker with PCR-confirmed SARS-CoV-2 infection or an uninfected control (not recorded which).

The J gene is TRBJ1-1, the V gene TRBV5-4; no clear D gene. Germline V gene sequence: CDR1 SGHNT, CDR2 YYREEE (reference sequence). Trimming shortened V by 2 bases and J by 3 bases, and 14 bases separated the two germline ends. The CDR3 has 15 residues. As DNA, the CDR3 is TGTGCCAGCAGCTTAGAAGGGAGAGGGTACACTGAAGCTTTCTTT. Translation: CASSLEGRGYTEAFF.

At least ten counts were recorded for this clonotype. The chain combines TRBV4-2 with TRBJ2-7; D not certain. The CDR3 is 13 amino acids. Germline loops: CDR1 LGHNA, CDR2 YNFKEQ. V lost 5 bases to trimming and J lost 5 bases, with 13 bases between them. CDR3 bases: TGTGCCAGCAGCTTTCGGATGGCAGACGAGCAGTACTTC. This codes for CASSFRMADEQYF.

This clonotype was seen ten or more times. The rearrangement uses TRBV11-2 and TRBJ2-7; 8 nucleotides line up with TRBD1. Germline V gives CDR1 SGHAT, CDR2 FQNNGV. V trimming: 5 bases; J trimming: 0 bases; junction bases outside the gene matches: 21. The CDR3 consists of 20 residues. The CDR3 protein is CASSPVRRDRNRASSYEQYF. The CDR3 nucleotides are TGTGCCAGCAGCCCAGTCCGCCGGGACAGGAATAGGGCGAGCTCCTACGAGCAGTACTTC.

This clonotype was counted many times. The chain couples TRBV28 to TRBJ2-1; no definite D call. With 2 bases removed from V and 5 bases from J, the gap between germline ends came to 7 bases. The germline CDR1 and CDR2 sequences are MDHEN and SYDVKM. The CDR3 loop spans 13 amino acids. Here the CDR3 reads CASSLIVHNEQFF. The CDR3 coding sequence is TGTGCCAGCAGTTTAATTGTACACAATGAGCAGTTCTTC.

This clonotype came up many times. The chain recombines TRBV5-1 with TRBJ2-7, with D possibly TRBD1 on 5 matching bases. Between the trimmed V and J ends, which lost 1 base and 4 bases, there was a span of 9 bases. CDR1 is SGHRS and CDR2 is YFSETQ in the germline V gene. The CDR3 runs 13 residues. The DNA of the CDR3 is TGCGCCAGCAGCTTGAGGGGCGGTTACGAGCAGTACTTC. Protein: CASSLRGGYEQYF.

This clonotype turned up a few times. The rearrangement uses TRBV10-2 and TRBJ2-7; D is uncertain. The germline CDR1 and CDR2 sequences are WSHSY and SAAADI. V lost 11 bases and J 5 bases, leaving 7 bases between the germline ends. The CDR3 runs 9 residues. The CDR3 region is CAGAHEQYF. The CDR3, as DNA: TGCGCCGGCGCCCACGAGCAGTACTTC.

This clonotype has only a few counts. CDR3: CATTSRDTQYF. For the CDR3, the DNA is TGTGCCACCACATCTAGAGATACGCAGTATTTT. The rearrangement uses TRBV12-3 or TRBV12-4 and TRBJ2-3; D is ambiguous. The CDR3 has 11 amino acids. The V and J ends lost 10 bases and 5 bases respectively, with 10 bases between them.

This clonotype was seen more than once but under ten times. The chain recombines TRBV18 with TRBJ2-1; the match to TRBD1 covers 7 bases. Germline CDR1 and CDR2: KGHSH and LQKENI. V trimming: 0 bases; J trimming: 2 bases; junction bases outside the gene matches: 7. The CDR3 has 17 residues. CDR3 in amino acids: CASSPPRTGSPYNEQFF. The CDR3 DNA reads TGTGCCAGCTCACCACCAAGGACAGGTTCGCCCTACAATGAGCAGTTCTTC.

This clonotype was seen a handful of times. V gene TRBV5-6 combines with J gene TRBJ2-7; TRBD1 might be the D (5 bases). Germline CDR1 and CDR2: SGHDT and YYEEEE. With 4 bases removed from V and 2 bases from J, the gap between germline ends came to 16 bases. The CDR3 covers 15 residues. The chain's CDR3 is CASSPLDNPTYEQYF. The CDR3 nucleotides are TGTGCCAGCAGCCCGCTGGACAACCCTACCTACGAGCAGTACTTC.

This clonotype came up a few times. V usage is TRBV19 and J usage is TRBJ2-2; 11 bases line up with TRBD1. CDR1 and CDR2 from the germline V gene are LNHDA and SQIVND (reference sequence). V shed 7 bases, J shed 4 bases, and the junction held 5 bases outside the gene matches. This CDR3 has 15 residues. This CDR3 reads CASTGQGASTGELFF. The CDR3 DNA sequence: TGTGCCAGTACCGGACAGGGGGCGAGCACCGGGGAGCTGTTTTTT.

This clonotype was found a few times. This sequence joins TRBV18 and TRBJ2-3; 8 bases match TRBD2. Trimming removed 2 bases from V and 4 bases from J; junction bases left unmatched: 2. Germline-derived CDR1 and CDR2 are KGHSH and LQKENI. The length of the CDR3 is 14 residues. The CDR3 nucleotides read TGTGCCAGCTCACCAAAAGCGGGGGCAGATACGCAGTATTTT. Protein product: CASSPKAGADTQYF.

This clonotype was seen ten or more times. The CDR3 DNA sequence: TGTGCCAGCAGCTTAGCTGGGGGCGGCGGGGCCAACGTCCTGACTTTC. It codes for CASSLAGGGGANVLTF. V and J are TRBV7-9 and TRBJ2-6, with D possibly TRBD1 on 6 matching bases. This CDR3 contains 16 residues. Germline V gene lookup returns CDR1 SEHNR and CDR2 FQNEAQ (reference sequence). The germline V and J ends were trimmed by 0 bases and 4 bases, with 10 bases remaining between them.

This clonotype has a count of ten or more. The chain carries TRBV25-1 and TRBJ1-2; 8 bases align to TRBD1. This CDR3 has 12 residues. Germline V gene lookup returns CDR1 MGHDK and CDR2 SYGVNS. V trimming: 7 bases; J trimming: 4 bases; junction bases outside the gene matches: 2. CDR3 protein: CASTDRGYGYTF. The CDR3 DNA is TGTGCCAGCACCGACAGGGGCTATGGCTACACCTTC.

This clonotype was observed a few times. The chain is built from TRBV20-1 and TRBJ1-2; D remains ambiguous. Trimming took off 5 bases at V and 3 bases at J, with 10 bases between the two ends. The germline gives CDR1 DFQATT, CDR2 SNEGSKA (reference sequence). The CDR3 is 12 amino acids. The CDR3 sequence: CSAPGYDYGYTF. The CDR3 nucleotides read TGCAGTGCTCCGGGGTATGACTATGGCTACACCTTC.

There are many counts of this clonotype. The chain couples TRBV7-2 to TRBJ1-3, with 7 positions matching TRBD1. Trimming at V came to 10 bases and at J to 4 bases, leaving 19 bases not matched to a gene. CDR3 length: 17 amino acids. From germline, CDR1 is SGHTA and CDR2 FQGNSA. CDR3 nucleotides: TGTGCCACCTCAGAGGGGGGCAGGGGGGTTATAGGAAACACCATATATTTT. This translates into CATSEGGRGVIGNTIYF.